The present entry profiles one T cell receptor beta chain with its context. Deletions cut 6 bases from V and 3 bases from J, with 21 bases between. The CDR3 runs to 16 residues. Germline V lookup: CDR1 MDHEN, CDR2 SYDVKM. The sample originates from a study of control samples from healthy donors and cancer patients. TCRdb's copy holds only in-frame clones and misses some; the assay was immunoSEQ multiplex PCR. Here the sample spans 150,000 to 200,000 clones, 85% to 90% being singletons. This sequence joins TRBV28 and TRBJ2-7; perhaps TRBD2 as D (6 bases). The sequenced material came from blood. This receptor was taken from a woman between 50 and 59 years old in good health. CDR3 bases: TGTGCCAGCAGCCAAGGGGACTTGAAGGGGAACTACGAGCAGTACTTC. This codes for CASSQGDLKGNYEQYF.